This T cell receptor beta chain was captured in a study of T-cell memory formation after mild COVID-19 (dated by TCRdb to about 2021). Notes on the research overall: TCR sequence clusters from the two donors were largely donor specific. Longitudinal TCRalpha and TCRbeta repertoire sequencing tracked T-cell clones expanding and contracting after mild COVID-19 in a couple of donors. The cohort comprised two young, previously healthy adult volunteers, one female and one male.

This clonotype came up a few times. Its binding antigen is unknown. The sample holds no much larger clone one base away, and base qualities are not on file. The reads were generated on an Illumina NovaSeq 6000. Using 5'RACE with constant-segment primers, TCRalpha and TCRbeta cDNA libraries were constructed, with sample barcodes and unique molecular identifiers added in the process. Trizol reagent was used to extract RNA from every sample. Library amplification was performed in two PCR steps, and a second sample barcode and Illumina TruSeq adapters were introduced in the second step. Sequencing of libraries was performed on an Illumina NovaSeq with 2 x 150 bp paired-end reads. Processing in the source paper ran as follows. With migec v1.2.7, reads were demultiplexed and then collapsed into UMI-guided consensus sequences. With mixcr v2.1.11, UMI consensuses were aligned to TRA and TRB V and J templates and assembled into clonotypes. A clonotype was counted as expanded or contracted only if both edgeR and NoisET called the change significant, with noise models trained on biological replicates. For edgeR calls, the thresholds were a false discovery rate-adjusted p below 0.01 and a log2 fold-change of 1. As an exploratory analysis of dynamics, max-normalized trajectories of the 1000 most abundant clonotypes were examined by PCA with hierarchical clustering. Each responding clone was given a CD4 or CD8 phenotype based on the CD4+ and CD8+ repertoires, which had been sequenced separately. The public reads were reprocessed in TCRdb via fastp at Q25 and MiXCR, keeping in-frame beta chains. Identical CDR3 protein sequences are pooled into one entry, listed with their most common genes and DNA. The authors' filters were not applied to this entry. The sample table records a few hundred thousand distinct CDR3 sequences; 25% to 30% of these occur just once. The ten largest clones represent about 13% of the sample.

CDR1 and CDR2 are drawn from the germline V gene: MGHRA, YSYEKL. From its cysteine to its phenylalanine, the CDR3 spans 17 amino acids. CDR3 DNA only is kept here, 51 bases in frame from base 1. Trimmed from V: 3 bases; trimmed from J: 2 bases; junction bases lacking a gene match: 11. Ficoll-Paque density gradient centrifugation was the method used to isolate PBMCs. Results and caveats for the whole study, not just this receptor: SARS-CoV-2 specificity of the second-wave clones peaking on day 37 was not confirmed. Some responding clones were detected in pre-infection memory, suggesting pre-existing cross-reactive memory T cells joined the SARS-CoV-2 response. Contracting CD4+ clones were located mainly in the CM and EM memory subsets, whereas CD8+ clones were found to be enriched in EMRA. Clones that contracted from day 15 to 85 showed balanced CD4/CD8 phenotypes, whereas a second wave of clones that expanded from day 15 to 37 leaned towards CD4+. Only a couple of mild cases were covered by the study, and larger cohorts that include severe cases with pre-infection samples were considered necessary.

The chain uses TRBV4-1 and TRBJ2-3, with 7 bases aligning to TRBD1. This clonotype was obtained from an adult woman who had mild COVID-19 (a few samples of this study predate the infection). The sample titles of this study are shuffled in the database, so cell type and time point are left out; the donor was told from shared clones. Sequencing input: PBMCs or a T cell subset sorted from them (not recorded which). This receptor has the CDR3 CASSHPQQGLLTDTQYF. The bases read TGCGCCAGCAGCCACCCGCAACAGGGGTTACTCACAGATACGCAGTATTTT.